Each of the 27 T cell receptor beta chains below was sequenced from the same sample in a study of cytomegalovirus exposure and HLA in healthy donors. The primer mix had 60 Vbeta and 13 Jbeta primers. Method: immunoSEQ multiplex PCR; TCRdb's copy keeps in-frame clones and lacks some. The sample lists 90,000 to 120,000 clones, 65% to 80% occurring once. Sequencing was done on a sample of PBMCs. These TCRs come from a woman aged 50 to 65 in good health and CMV-seropositive.

The gene calls are TRBV2 and TRBJ1-5; a possible D gene is TRBD1 (5 bases). CDR1 is SNHLY and CDR2 is FYNNEI in the germline V gene. This CDR3 contains 13 residues. Between the trimmed V and J ends, which lost 8 bases and 3 bases, there was a span of 11 bases. DNA of the CDR3: TGTGCCAGCCACGGGGGTTACAATCAGCCCCAGCATTTT. This sequence encodes CASHGGYNQPQHF.

The chain combines TRBV27 with TRBJ2-7, with D uncertain. The CDR3 totals 12 residues. CDR1 is MNHEY, CDR2 SMNVEV, per germline (reference sequence). The V end was cut by 6 bases, the J end by 5 bases, with 11 bases between. CDR3 coding DNA: TGTGCCAGCAGCCCCGGCGGAGACGAGCAGTACTTC. It yields the protein CASSPGGDEQYF.

This chain joins TRBV5-4 and TRBJ1-3; perhaps TRBD1 as D (5 bases). The CDR3 runs 14 residues. Germline V CDR1 and CDR2: SGHNT, YYREEE (reference sequence). The V and J ends lost 0 bases and 3 bases respectively, with 7 bases between them. The CDR3 protein is CASSLEGHGNTIYF. The CDR3 region has the DNA TGTGCCAGCAGCTTGGAAGGACATGGAAACACCATATATTTT.

This chain links TRBV18 with TRBJ2-7; weak D call: TRBD1 (5 bases). The CDR3 is made up of 13 amino acids. Trimming took 2 bases from V and 3 from J, leaving 8 bases between them. CDR1 and CDR2 (germline): KGHSH, LQKENI. CDR3: CASSPGADYEQYF. The CDR3 nucleotides are TGTGCCAGCTCACCAGGGGCCGACTACGAGCAGTACTTC.

The genes are TRBV7-9 and TRBJ1-1, with D unclear. Germline CDR1 SEHNR, CDR2 FQNEAQ (reference sequence). This CDR3 has 15 amino acids. The ends were cut back, 3 bases at V and 3 bases at J, with 14 bases in the middle. Here the CDR3 DNA reads TGTGCCAGCAGCTTTACACCCCTCGGGGACACTGAAGCTTTCTTT. It specifies CASSFTPLGDTEAFF.

This clone has more than one count but fewer than ten. This sequence joins TRBV27 and TRBJ1-2; TRBD1 is a possible D gene (6 bases). Germline-derived CDR1 and CDR2 are MNHEY and SMNVEV (reference sequence). Trimming shortened V by 8 bases and J by 2 bases, and 12 bases separated the two germline ends. The CDR3 spans 13 residues. The CDR3 here is CASGQTENYGYTF. Here the CDR3 DNA reads TGTGCCAGCGGACAGACGGAAAACTATGGCTACACCTTC.

The chain is built from TRBV9 and TRBJ2-3; no reliable D call. Per germline, CDR1 SGDLS and CDR2 YYNGEE. The CDR3 runs 15 residues. The germline V and J ends were trimmed by 6 bases and 1 base, with 15 bases remaining between them. The CDR3: CASNYGPKGTDTQYF. The CDR3 DNA follows: TGTGCCAGCAACTACGGCCCTAAGGGCACAGATACGCAGTATTTT.

The DNA for the CDR3 is TGCGCCAGCAGTGGGGGGAATAATCAGCCCCAGCATTTT. Amino acid sequence: CASSGGNNQPQHF. This chain links TRBV23-1 with TRBJ1-5; perhaps TRBD1 as D (5 bases). TRBV23-1 is an ORF; its function is uncertain. V was trimmed by 5 bases and J by 4 bases, leaving 9 bases between them. The length of the CDR3 is 13 residues.

This clone was observed a few times. This chain connects TRBV29-1 to TRBJ2-7; 10 bases align to TRBD2. The germline V gene encodes CDR1 SQVTM and CDR2 ANQGSEA. The CDR3 runs 14 residues. Losses at the gene ends were 2 bases for V and 4 bases for J; bases not matched to a gene: 5. CDR3 sequence (DNA): TGCAGCGTTGAACTGCCTAGCGGGAGTTACGAGCAGTACTTC. It specifies CSVELPSGSYEQYF.

The V and J genes are TRBV18 and TRBJ1-1, with D uncertain. V lost 6 bases and J 2 bases, leaving 16 bases between the germline ends. There are 15 residues in the CDR3. CDR1 is KGHSH, CDR2 LQKENI, per germline. The CDR3 DNA sequence: TGTGCCAGCTCCCTGATTTCAACGGGAAACACTGAAGCTTTCTTT. Translated: CASSLISTGNTEAFF. Variable domain in full (rest from reference TRBV18 and TRBJ1-1): NAGVMQNPRHLVRRRGQEARLRCSPMKGHSHVYWYRQLPEEGLKFMVYLQKENIIDESGMPKERFSAEFPKEGPSILRIQQVVRGDSAAYFCASSLISTGNTEAFFGQGTRLTVV.

V gene TRBV19 combines with J gene TRBJ1-1, with a weak D call TRBD1 (5 bases). Germline V gene sequence: CDR1 LNHDA, CDR2 SQIVND (reference sequence). The CDR3 runs to 16 residues. The V end lost 3 bases, the J end lost 2 bases, and 16 bases lay between the germline ends. The CDR3 sequence is CASSILVRQRNTEAFF. The DNA for the CDR3 is TGTGCCAGTAGTATTCTCGTGCGACAGCGCAACACTGAAGCTTTCTTT.

This rearrangement joins TRBV9 to TRBJ1-1; D remains unclear. CDR3 length equals 13 residues. Deletions cut 1 base from V and 0 bases from J, with 4 bases between. In germline, CDR1 is SGDLS, CDR2 YYNGEE. CDR3 sequence (DNA): TGTGCCAGCAGCGTATCAGTGAACACTGAAGCTTTCTTT. Translated: CASSVSVNTEAFF. The whole variable domain, remainder taken from reference TRBV9 and TRBJ1-1, is DSGVTQTPKHLITATGQRVTLRCSPRSGDLSVYWYQQSLDQGLQFLIQYYNGEERAKGNILERFSAQQFPDLHSELNLSSLELGDSALYFCASSVSVNTEAFFGQGTRLTVV.

This rearrangement joins TRBV7-8 to TRBJ1-1; tentative D call: TRBD1 (6 bases). Trimming took off 1 base at V and 7 bases at J, with 10 bases between the two ends. CDR1 and CDR2 (germline): SGHVS, FQNEAQ. There are 13 residues in the CDR3. The CDR3 region has the DNA TGTGCCAGCAGCTTAGATAGGACAGTTGAAGCTTTCTTT. Protein: CASSLDRTVEAFF.

The CDR3 DNA reads as TGCGCCAGCAGTGACCCCACCTACGAGCAGTACTTC. Amino acid sequence: CASSDPTYEQYF. The V and J genes are TRBV10-1 and TRBJ2-7, with D unresolved. V was trimmed by 3 bases and J by 2 bases, leaving 5 bases between them. Germline values: CDR1 WNHNN, CDR2 SYGVQD (reference sequence). The CDR3 has 12 amino acids.

DNA for the CDR3: TGTGCCAGCAGTTATAGACTGAGACAGACTAACTATGGCTACACCTTC. This translates into CASSYRLRQTNYGYTF. The chain couples TRBV6-5 to TRBJ1-2, with a weak D call TRBD1 (5 bases). Germline assignment: CDR1 MNHEY and CDR2 SVGAGI. This CDR3 is built from 16 residues. V was shortened by 3 bases and J by 0 bases, with 14 bases between the two germline ends.

The chain links TRBV2 to TRBJ1-6; a weak D match, TRBD1 (6 bases). CDR1 is SNHLY, CDR2 FYNNEI, per germline. The CDR3 has 13 residues. The ends were cut back, 8 bases at V and 8 bases at J, with 13 bases in the middle. CDR3 bases: TGTGCCAGCCGAACAGGGATGGATTCACCCCTCCACTTT. Translated: CASRTGMDSPLHF.

The chain couples TRBV7-9 to TRBJ2-3; weak D call: TRBD1 (5 bases). Trimming removed 0 bases at V and 3 bases at J, with 13 bases between. This CDR3 spans 16 amino acids. Germline CDR1 SEHNR, CDR2 FQNEAQ (reference sequence). In DNA form, the CDR3 reads TGTGCCAGCAGCTTAGCGGGTGCGCCAGGGACAGATACGCAGTATTTT. It is translated as CASSLAGAPGTDTQYF.

The gene calls are TRBV19 and TRBJ2-7; tentative D call: TRBD1 (5 bases). This CDR3 spans 14 amino acids. CDR1 is LNHDA, CDR2 SQIVND, per germline (reference sequence). Between the trimmed V and J ends, which lost 6 bases and 2 bases, there was a span of 14 bases. Here the CDR3 reads CASSDIGATYEQYF. The CDR3 coding sequence is TGTGCCAGTAGCGACATAGGGGCTACCTACGAGCAGTACTTC.

This clone was observed once. The CDR3 nucleotides are TGTGCCTGGAATGACCCCCTAGGCTTGAACACTGAAGCTTTCTTT. Translated, it gives CAWNDPLGLNTEAFF. This sequence joins TRBV30 and TRBJ1-1; D gene unclear. The V gene lost 4 bases and the J gene lost 0 bases, with 15 bases spanning the gap. The CDR3 has 15 amino acids. Germline loops: CDR1 GTSNPN, CDR2 SVGIG (reference sequence). Combining the CDR3 with reference TRBV30 and TRBJ1-1 gives the whole variable domain SQTIHQWPATLVQPVGSPLSLECTVEGTSNPNLYWYRQAAGRGLQLLFYSVGIGQISSEVPQNLSASRPQDRQFILSSKKLLLSDSGFYLCAWNDPLGLNTEAFFGQGTRLTVV.

CDR3 DNA: TGCGCCAGCAGCCCCGGTGCCACCTATAATTCACCCCTCCACTTT. It encodes CASSPGATYNSPLHF. The chain joins TRBV5-1 to TRBJ1-6; no definite D call. This CDR3 has 15 residues. Trimming shortened V by 4 bases and J by 2 bases, and 10 bases separated the two germline ends. Germline values: CDR1 SGHRS, CDR2 YFSETQ.

The V call is TRBV11-2, the J call TRBJ1-1, with no clear D. CDR1 and CDR2 from the germline V gene are SGHAT and FQNNGV. This CDR3 is 18 amino acids long. Trimming removed 1 base from V and 1 base from J, with 19 bases in between. This chain's CDR3 is CASSLAGIRAASNTEAFF. CDR3 nucleotide sequence: TGTGCCAGCAGCTTAGCGGGCATCCGAGCGGCATCGAACACTGAAGCTTTCTTT.

V and J are TRBV5-6 and TRBJ1-3; D possibly corresponds to TRBD1 (5 bases). CDR1 is SGHDT, CDR2 YYEEEE, per germline. The CDR3 sequence is 12 residues long. The V end was cut by 7 bases, the J end by 4 bases, with 9 bases between. The CDR3 reads CASGQGGNTIYF. The DNA for the CDR3 is TGTGCCAGCGGCCAGGGAGGAAACACCATATATTTT.

This chain joins TRBV2 and TRBJ1-2; 7 bases fit TRBD1. V was clipped by 4 bases and J by 0 bases; unmatched bases: 8. Germline lookup yields CDR1 SNHLY and CDR2 FYNNEI. The CDR3 has 16 amino acids. As DNA, the CDR3 is TGTGCCAGCAGTGGGACAGGTCCAACCTCTAACTATGGCTACACCTTC. It specifies CASSGTGPTSNYGYTF.

The rearrangement joins TRBV4-1 to TRBJ2-1; TRBD2 matches 11 bases. The CDR3 sequence is 15 residues long. The J segment lost 5 bases and the V segment lost 2 bases, leaving 2 bases of the junction unmatched. Germline values: CDR1 MGHRA, CDR2 YSYEKL. CDR3: CASSQIAGGNNEQFF. The CDR3 bases are TGCGCCAGCAGCCAAATAGCGGGGGGGAACAATGAGCAGTTCTTC.

The chain is built from TRBV7-9 and TRBJ2-2; weak D call: TRBD2 (6 bases). Trimming removed 6 bases at V and 7 bases at J, with 9 bases between. The CDR3 has 12 amino acids. Germline lookup yields CDR1 SEHNR and CDR2 FQNEAQ (reference sequence). CDR3 coding DNA: TGTGCCAGCAGAAACGGGGGCGGGGAGCTGTTTTTT. As protein: CASRNGGGELFF. Supplemented by reference TRBV7-9 and TRBJ2-2, the full variable domain reads DTGVSQNPRHKITKRGQNVTFRCDPISEHNRLYWYRQTLGQGPEFLTYFQNEAQLEKSRLLSDRFSAERPKGSFSTLEIQRTEQGDSAMYLCASRNGGGELFFGEGSRLTVL.

The table lists this clone with a count of one. The chain couples TRBV5-1 to TRBJ2-7; maybe TRBD1 (6 bases). Germline lookup yields CDR1 SGHRS and CDR2 YFSETQ. Trimming removed 0 bases at V and 11 bases at J, with 36 bases between. The CDR3 sequence is 20 residues long. CDR3 loop: CASSLGGPGTPYEQGRKEYF. The CDR3 DNA is TGCGCCAGCAGCTTGGGAGGTCCCGGGACGCCCTACGAGCAGGGGAGAAAGGAGTACTTC. Full variable domain (remainder filled in from reference TRBV5-1 and TRBJ2-7): KAGVTQTPRYLIKTRGQQVTLSCSPISGHRSVSWYQQTPGQGLQFLFEYFSETQRNKGNFPGRFSGRQFSNSRSEMNVSTLELGDSALYLCASSLGGPGTPYEQGRKEYFGPGTRLTVT.

The rearrangement links TRBV9 to TRBJ2-3; 8 bases are shared with TRBD2. Germline-derived CDR1 and CDR2 are SGDLS and YYNGEE. Unmatched junction bases numbered 11, after V lost 4 bases and J lost 4 bases. This CDR3 region has 16 residues. As DNA, the CDR3 is TGTGCCAGCAGCCGGCCCCGGGGGGGAAGGGCAGATACGCAGTATTTT. It specifies CASSRPRGGRADTQYF.